This entry lists 7 T cell receptor beta chains sequenced from one sample in a study of spatial heterogeneity in lung cancer. Study outcomes and limitations: Counts that tracked tumor mutation counts were those of expanded intratumoral alpha and beta TCRs.

The sample's time point: sample taken at primary tumor resection. TCRdb recomputed calls from the 5' RACE reads with MiXCR, one row per CDR3 protein. The repertoire holds 6,000 to 9,500 distinct CDR3 sequences, with around 8% as singletons. What these receptors recognize is not known. The sample here was lung tumor tissue, taken at surgery. The receptors originated from a male donor with early-stage non-small cell lung cancer.

This clonotype is medium-sized within its sample. Because this beta chain is a stray read in a library intended to capture alpha chains, its abundance should not be given much weight. The CDR3 DNA reads as TGTGCCAGCAGTCTGGGGACTCCCTCCTACAATGAGCAGTTCTTC. This encodes CASSLGTPSYNEQFF. The V gene is TRBV27, the J gene TRBJ2-1, with TRBD2 as a possible D gene (6 bases). Germline loops: CDR1 MNHEY, CDR2 SMNVEV (reference sequence). This CDR3 spans 15 amino acids. V dropped 5 bases and J dropped 0 bases, with 11 bases sitting between them.

This clonotype was recorded at least ten times. Being off target in a library aimed at alpha chains, this beta chain has a size of little meaning. This chain uses TRBV7-2 with TRBJ1-1, with D hard to call. V was shortened by 4 bases and J by 1 base, with 7 bases between the two germline ends. This CDR3 contains 13 residues. Germline loops: CDR1 SGHTA, CDR2 FQGNSA. CDR3 region: CASSSRPNTEAFF. Written as DNA, the CDR3 is TGTGCCAGCAGCTCCAGGCCGAACACTGAAGCTTTCTTT.

For this clonotype: Because the library targeted alpha chains, this beta chain is an off-target read whose size means little. The DNA of the CDR3 is TGTGCCAGTAGTCCCGGACTAAAGGAGACCCAGTACTTC. As protein: CASSPGLKETQYF. The V gene is TRBV19, the J gene TRBJ2-5, with a weak D call TRBD2 (6 bases). CDR3 length equals 13 residues. Trimming took 5 bases from V and 5 from J, leaving 12 bases between them. Germline CDR1 and CDR2: LNHDA and SQIVND (reference sequence).

This clonotype appeared many times. This beta chain represents an off-target read in a library built for alpha chains; its size is of limited meaning. The chain recombines TRBV29-1 with TRBJ2-2; the match to TRBD1 covers 9 bases. V lost 7 bases and J lost 6; bases outside the gene matches: 9. The germline V gene encodes CDR1 SQVTM and CDR2 ANQGSEA. The CDR3 contains 14 residues. This chain's CDR3 is CSGGTGILSGELFF. The CDR3, as DNA: TGCAGCGGTGGGACAGGGATACTTTCCGGGGAGCTGTTTTTT.

This clonotype was recorded many times. For a library built for alpha chains, this beta chain is a stray read; little rests on its size. The chain's CDR3 is CASSAGQTEAFF. CDR3 nucleotide sequence: TGCGCCAGCAGCGCGGGACAGACTGAAGCTTTCTTT. The chain uses TRBV4-3 and TRBJ1-1; the match to TRBD1 covers 7 bases. Per the germline V gene, CDR1 is LGHNA and CDR2 is YSLEER. With V trimmed by 5 bases and J by 5 bases, 2 bases remained unmatched. The CDR3 contains 12 residues.

In its sample, this clonotype ranks as medium-sized. This beta chain is a stray read from a library made for alpha chains; its abundance is not meaningful. The CDR3 nucleotides are TGTGCCAGCTCACCCTCTACAACCCTTAATTCACCCCTCCACTTT. This encodes CASSPSTTLNSPLHF. The chain uses TRBV18 and TRBJ1-6; no clear D. Trimming pared 3 bases from V and 6 bases from J, leaving 12 bases between. This CDR3 is built from 15 residues. The germline V gene has CDR1 KGHSH and CDR2 LQKENI.

This clonotype is labeled as medium-sized. Since it is a stray read in a library aimed at alpha chains, this beta chain has a size that is not meaningful. V is TRBV28 and J is TRBJ2-1; TRBD2 is a possible D gene (6 bases). Germline V gives CDR1 MDHEN, CDR2 SYDVKM. The CDR3 runs to 14 residues. V was clipped by 3 bases and J by 5 bases, with 11 bases between them. The CDR3 DNA is TGTGCCAGCAGTTTCGGGGGAACCGACAATGAGCAGTTCTTC. Translation: CASSFGGTDNEQFF.